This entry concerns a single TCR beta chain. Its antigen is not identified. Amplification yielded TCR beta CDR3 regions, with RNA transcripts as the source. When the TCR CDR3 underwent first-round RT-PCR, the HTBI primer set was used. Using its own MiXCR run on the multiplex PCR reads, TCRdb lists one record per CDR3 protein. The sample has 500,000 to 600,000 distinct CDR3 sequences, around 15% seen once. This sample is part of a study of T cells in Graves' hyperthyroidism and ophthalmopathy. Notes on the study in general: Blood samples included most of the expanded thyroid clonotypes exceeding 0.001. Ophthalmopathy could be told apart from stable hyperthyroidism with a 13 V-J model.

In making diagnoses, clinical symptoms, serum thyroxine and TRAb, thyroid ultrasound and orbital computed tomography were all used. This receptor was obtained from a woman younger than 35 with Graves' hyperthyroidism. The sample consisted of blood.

The CDR3 region is CASSSMTAGSTDTQYF. The CDR3 DNA sequence: TGTGCCAGCAGCTCAATGACTGCGGGTAGCACAGATACGCAGTATTTT. The chain combines TRBV7-9 with TRBJ2-3; a possible D gene is TRBD2 (5 bases). The CDR3 has 16 residues. Germline V lookup: CDR1 SEHNR, CDR2 FQNEAQ (reference sequence). With 4 bases removed from V and 0 bases from J, the gap between germline ends came to 14 bases.